A selection of T cell receptor beta chains follows, all from one sample in a study of chemoradiotherapy in HPV16-positive cancers. Libraries were prepared by immunoSEQ multiplex PCR; TCRdb keeps only in-frame clonotypes and omits some of them. The repertoire holds 17,000 or so clones, with nearly 70% as singletons. The sample here was tumor tissue, taken from a patient who underwent chemoradiotherapy. The receptors were sampled from a human donor with HPV-associated anogenital cancer. CDR3s include the opening cysteine and the closing phenylalanine or tryptophan. A D gene is named only where the DNA matches it firmly. Rows give clone size only sometimes, using once, few, many, or a class for an expanded clone.

D gene: NA; clone size: NA; J gene: TRBJ1-4; V gene: TRBV7-9; CDR3 protein: CASSQGHVNEKLFF; CDR3 DNA: TGTGCCAGCAGCCAGGGACATGTAAATGAAAAACTGTTTTTT
D gene: NA; clone size: NA; J gene: TRBJ1-1; V gene: TRBV2; CDR3 protein: CASSPMNTEAFF; CDR3 DNA: TGTGCCAGCAGTCCAATGAACACTGAAGCTTTCTTT
D gene: TRBD2; clone size: NA; J gene: TRBJ2-5; V gene: TRBV29-1; CDR3 protein: CSGRLAGPETQYF; CDR3 DNA: TGCAGCGGCCGACTAGCGGGGCCGGAGACCCAGTACTTC
D gene: NA; clone size: medium-sized; J gene: TRBJ1-1; V gene: TRBV28; CDR3 protein: CASLREAFF; CDR3 DNA: TGTGCCAGCTTAAGAGAAGCTTTCTTT
D gene: NA; clone size: NA; J gene: TRBJ1-1; V gene: TRBV19; CDR3 protein: CASSIVTTGHTEAFF; CDR3 DNA: TGTGCCAGTAGTATAGTCACAACAGGACACACTGAAGCTTTCTTT
D gene: NA; clone size: NA; J gene: TRBJ2-2; V gene: TRBV10-3; CDR3 protein: CAISEPGSGELFF; CDR3 DNA: TGTGCCATCAGTGAGCCCGGGTCCGGGGAGCTGTTTTTT
D gene: NA; clone size: NA; J gene: TRBJ1-1; V gene: TRBV19; CDR3 protein: CASSHHTQNTEAFF; CDR3 DNA: TGTGCCAGTAGCCATCATACCCAGAACACTGAAGCTTTCTTT
D gene: NA; clone size: NA; J gene: TRBJ2-1; V gene: TRBV7-9; CDR3 protein: CASSSGGGNNEQFF; CDR3 DNA: TGTGCCAGCAGCTCCGGAGGAGGGAACAATGAGCAGTTCTTC
D gene: NA; clone size: NA; J gene: TRBJ2-4; V gene: TRBV19; CDR3 protein: CASSISAAKNIQYF; CDR3 DNA: TGTGCCAGTAGTATATCGGCAGCCAAAAACATTCAGTACTTC
D gene: NA; clone size: NA; J gene: TRBJ2-7; V gene: TRBV11-1; CDR3 protein: CASSLEARVDEQYF; CDR3 DNA: TGTGCCAGCAGCTTAGAGGCCAGGGTCGACGAGCAGTACTTC
D gene: NA; clone size: NA; J gene: TRBJ2-7; V gene: TRBV28; CDR3 protein: CASSFVGYEQYF; CDR3 DNA: TGTGCCAGCAGTTTCGTGGGCTACGAGCAGTACTTC
D gene: NA; clone size: NA; J gene: TRBJ2-5; V gene: TRBV12-5; CDR3 protein: CASGFRGSPGETQYF; CDR3 DNA: TGTGCTAGTGGTTTTCGTGGGAGCCCAGGAGAGACCCAGTACTTC
D gene: NA; clone size: NA; J gene: TRBJ1-6; V gene: TRBV13; CDR3 protein: CASSPRRESPLHF; CDR3 DNA: TGTGCCAGCAGCCCCCGACGGGAATCACCCCTCCACTTT
D gene: NA; clone size: few; J gene: TRBJ1-2; V gene: TRBV6-1; CDR3 protein: CASSEGPRGSYGYTF; CDR3 DNA: TGTGCCAGCAGTGAGGGTCCACGGGGAAGCTATGGCTACACCTTC
D gene: TRBD2; clone size: NA; J gene: TRBJ2-3; V gene: TRBV27; CDR3 protein: CASSLYGPGGTDTQYF; CDR3 DNA: TGTGCCAGCAGTTTATATGGCCCGGGGGGTACAGATACGCAGTATTTT
D gene: NA; clone size: NA; J gene: TRBJ2-5; V gene: TRBV7-3; CDR3 protein: CASSPTGAGLIETQYF; CDR3 DNA: TGTGCCAGCAGCCCCACCGGCGCAGGGCTCATAGAGACCCAGTACTTC